This T cell receptor beta chain was documented in a study of T-cell memory formation after mild COVID-19. MiXCR, run by TCRdb on the 5' RACE reads, gives a single entry per CDR3 protein. Of some 150,000 distinct CDR3 sequences detected, 11% to 15% appear once; the ten largest clones hold around 27%. The CDR3 covers 15 residues. J lost 7 bases, V lost 5 bases, and 11 bases had no gene match. Per the germline V gene, CDR1 is LNHDA and CDR2 is SQIVND (reference sequence). The table lists this clonotype with a few counts. Sequencing input: PBMCs or a T cell subset sorted from them (not recorded which). The chain is built from TRBV19 and TRBJ2-7; 10 bases match TRBD2. This TCR was sampled from an adult woman who had mild COVID-19 (a few samples of this study predate the infection). Cell type and time point are not known. The CDR3: CASSPSSGRFGEQYF. For the CDR3, the DNA is TGTGCCAGTAGTCCATCTAGCGGGAGATTCGGGGAGCAGTACTTC.